This T cell receptor beta chain emerged from a study of T cell responses to AZD1222 COVID-19 vaccine. Study conclusions and caveats: The study sampled repertoires only after the peak T cell response.

This CDR3 comprises 14 residues. Germline-derived CDR1 and CDR2 are LNHDA and SQIVND (reference sequence). V was pared by 3 bases and J by 5 bases, with 12 bases between. Only a few counts were recorded for this clone. Its specificity is unknown. Libraries were prepared by immunoSEQ multiplex PCR; TCRdb keeps only in-frame clonotypes and omits some of them. The sample includes more than 150,000 clones, around 90% of them seen just once. The source material was peripheral blood, sampled 28 days after the second AZD1222 dose. The receptor comes from an adult who received the AZD1222 COVID-19 vaccine. The rearrangement uses TRBV19 and TRBJ2-3; D could derive from TRBD1 or TRBD2 (5 bases each). CDR3 DNA sequence: TGTGCCAGTAGTATCGGCCAGGGAGTAGATACGCAGTATTTT. Protein sequence: CASSIGQGVDTQYF. The entire variable domain, with the rest obtained from reference TRBV19 and TRBJ2-3, is as follows: DGGITQSPKYLFRKEGQNVTLSCEQNLNHDAMYWYRQDPGQGLRLIYYSQIVNDFQKGDIAEGYSVSREKKESFPLTVTSAQKNPTAFYLCASSIGQGVDTQYFGPGTRLTVL.